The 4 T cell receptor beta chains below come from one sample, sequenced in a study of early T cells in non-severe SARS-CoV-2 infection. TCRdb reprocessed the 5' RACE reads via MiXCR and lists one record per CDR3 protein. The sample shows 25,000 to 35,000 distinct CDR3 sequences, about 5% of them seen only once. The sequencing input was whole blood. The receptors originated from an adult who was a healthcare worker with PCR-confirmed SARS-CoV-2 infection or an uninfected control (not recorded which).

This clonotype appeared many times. The CDR3 DNA reads as TGTGCCAGCTCACCACAGGGAAACGAGCAGTACTTC. Translation gives CASSPQGNEQYF. The chain employs TRBV18 and TRBJ2-7, with D unclear. From germline, CDR1 is KGHSH and CDR2 LQKENI. Trimming cost V 1 base and J 5 bases, with 6 bases left between them. The CDR3 length is 12 residues.

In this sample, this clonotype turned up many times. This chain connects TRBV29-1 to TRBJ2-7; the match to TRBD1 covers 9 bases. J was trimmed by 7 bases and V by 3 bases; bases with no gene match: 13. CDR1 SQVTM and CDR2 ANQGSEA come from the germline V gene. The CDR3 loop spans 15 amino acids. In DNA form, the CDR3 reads TGCAGCGTTGAGAAGGACAGGGGCCGGAATCGTGAGCAGTACTTC. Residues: CSVEKDRGRNREQYF.

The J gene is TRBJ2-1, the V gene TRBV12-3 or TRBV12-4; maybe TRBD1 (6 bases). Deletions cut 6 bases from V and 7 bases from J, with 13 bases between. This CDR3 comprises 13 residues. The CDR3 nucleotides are TGTGCCAGCAGGCTCCAGGGGCGGAATGAGCAGTTCTTC. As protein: CASRLQGRNEQFF.

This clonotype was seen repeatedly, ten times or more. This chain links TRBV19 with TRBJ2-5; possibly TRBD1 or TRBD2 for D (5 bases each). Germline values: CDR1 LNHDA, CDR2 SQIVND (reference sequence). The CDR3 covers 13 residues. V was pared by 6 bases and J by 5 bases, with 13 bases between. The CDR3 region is CASSGTARETQYF. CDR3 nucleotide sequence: TGTGCCAGTAGCGGGACCGCACGGGAGACCCAGTACTTC.